A selection of T cell receptor beta chains follows, all from one sample in a study of cytomegalovirus exposure and HLA in healthy donors. TCRdb's copy holds only in-frame clones and misses some; the assay was immunoSEQ multiplex PCR. The sample has about 240,000 clones; around 80% are singletons. The source material was PBMCs. The receptor set was obtained from a boy between 10 and 17 years old in good health and CMV-seronegative. The CDR3 runs from the conserved cysteine through the conserved F or W. The D gene is left open where the match is weak. Rows give clone size only sometimes, using once, few, many, or a class for an expanded clone.

TGCGCCAGCAGCCCCGGGGATACAGCGGGACTCAATGAGCAGTTCTTC,CASSPGDTAGLNEQFF,TRBD2,TRBJ2-1,TRBV5-1,once
TGTGCCTGGAGGGCAGGGGTAACTAATGAAAAACTGTTTTTT,CAWRAGVTNEKLFF,-,TRBJ1-4,TRBV30,-
TGTGCCAGCAGTTATGCGGGAGACCAAGAGACCCAGTACTTC,CASSYAGDQETQYF,TRBD2,TRBJ2-5,TRBV6-5,-
TGTGCCTGGAGTGTCCCAGAGACAGGTTGGGTGGGCACCGGGGAGCTGTTTTTT,CAWSVPETGWVGTGELFF,-,TRBJ2-2,TRBV30,-
TGTGCCAGCAGCTTAAGGACTAGCGGCTACAATGAGCAGTTCTTC,CASSLRTSGYNEQFF,TRBD2,TRBJ2-1,TRBV7-2,few
TGTGCCAGCAGTTCCCTCGGGGGTGATACGCAGTATTTT,CASSSLGGDTQYF,-,TRBJ2-3,TRBV6-1,once
TGTGCCAGCAGGACAGGGGGCTACGAGCAGTACTTC,CASRTGGYEQYF,TRBD1,TRBJ2-7,TRBV27,-
TGTGCCAGCAGCTATTACAGGACAAGGGGGCACTATGGCTACACCTTC,CASSYYRTRGHYGYTF,TRBD1,TRBJ1-2,TRBV7-3,-
TGTGCCAGTACAGCCGGAGGCGAGCAGTTCTTC,CASTAGGEQFF,-,TRBJ2-1,TRBV19,-
TGTGCCAGCAGCCCGACAGCCCATGCTAAAGAAGCTTTCTTT,CASSPTAHAKEAFF,-,TRBJ1-1,TRBV5-6,-
TGTGCCAGCAGTCCCAGTTCTAGCGGGGCCACAGATACGCAGTATTTT,CASSPSSSGATDTQYF,TRBD2,TRBJ2-3,TRBV27,-
TGTGCCAGCAGCGAGAGTAACGGCTACGAGCAGTACTTC,CASSESNGYEQYF,-,TRBJ2-7,TRBV9,-
TGTGCCAGTAGGGGCTGGAGGGACAGCCTCGGGCCCCAGCATTTT,CASRGWRDSLGPQHF,TRBD1,TRBJ1-5,TRBV19,few
TGTGCCAGCAGCTTATGGGTCTGGGGAGCCCCCTACGAGCAGTACTTC,CASSLWVWGAPYEQYF,-,TRBJ2-7,TRBV7-9,few
TGTGCCAGCGCCCTGTCCGGGACTAGCGATAGGGGGACGCAGTATTTT,CASALSGTSDRGTQYF,TRBD2,TRBJ2-3,TRBV4-2,-
TGTGCCAGCAGCTTGGAACTTGGGGGGGCCGCCGGGGAGACCCAGTACTTC,CASSLELGGAAGETQYF,-,TRBJ2-5,TRBV7-9,-
TGTGCCAGCAGCCTGATCAGGGAAAACACCATATATTTT,CASSLIRENTIYF,-,TRBJ1-3,TRBV11-2,-
TGTGCCAGTAGTAACCCCGACAGTCACACTGAAGCTTTCTTT,CASSNPDSHTEAFF,-,TRBJ1-1,TRBV19,once
TGTGCCAGCAGCGTAGTTCAGGGGACCGGGGAGCTGTTTTTT,CASSVVQGTGELFF,-,TRBJ2-2,TRBV9,-
TGTGCCAGCAGTGAGACAGGGGTGGGCATTCAGTACTTC,CASSETGVGIQYF,TRBD1,TRBJ2-4,TRBV6-1,-
TGTGCCAGCAGCTTAAGCTTTGTCAAAAACATTCAGTACTTC,CASSLSFVKNIQYF,-,TRBJ2-4,TRBV7-9,-
TGTGCCAGCAACCTACAGGGGGCGGACGAAAAACTGTTTTTT,CASNLQGADEKLFF,TRBD1,TRBJ1-4,TRBV7-9,medium-sized
TGCGCCAGCAGCGAGGGACTAGCGGGGGAGAATGAGCAGTTCTTC,CASSEGLAGENEQFF,TRBD2,TRBJ2-1,TRBV5-1,-
TGTGCCAGCAGCTCAACTCCGGGACTAGGTACGGAGCAGTACTTC,CASSSTPGLGTEQYF,TRBD2,TRBJ2-7,TRBV5-4,-
TGTGCCAGCAGTTATGCGGGGCCTTGGGACAATGAGCAGTTCTTC,CASSYAGPWDNEQFF,-,TRBJ2-1,TRBV6-5,-